These 8 T cell receptor beta chains were all obtained from the same sample, sequenced in a study of blood T cell repertoires in COVID-19. Clones were sequenced by immunoSEQ multiplex PCR, and TCRdb holds only the in-frame ones, with some missing. The sample includes 200,000 or so clones, about 80% of them seen just once. Sequencing input: peripheral blood. These receptors all stem from a human donor with acute or convalescent COVID-19. The donor label of this sample is uncertain.

The chain combines TRBV11-1 with TRBJ2-3; TRBD2 matches 10 bases. There are 16 residues in the CDR3. V lost 5 bases, J lost 2 bases, and 7 bases stayed unmatched. Germline CDR1 and CDR2: SGHAT and FQDESV (reference sequence). The CDR3 coding sequence is TGTGCCAGCAGCCCCAGGACTAGCGGTTTCACAGATACGCAGTATTTT. Residues: CASSPRTSGFTDTQYF.

V and J are TRBV27 and TRBJ1-6; no definite D call. V was shortened by 1 base and J by 6 bases, with 7 bases between the two germline ends. This CDR3 is 14 amino acids long. Germline V gene sequence: CDR1 MNHEY, CDR2 SMNVEV (reference sequence). The CDR3 coding sequence is TGTGCCAGCAGTTTATTACAGCTTAATTCACCCCTCCACTTT. Amino acid sequence: CASSLLQLNSPLHF.

The rearrangement joins TRBV7-2 to TRBJ2-1; TRBD2 matches 9 bases. Losses at the gene ends were 2 bases for V and 3 bases for J; bases not matched to a gene: 8. Germline V lookup: CDR1 SGHTA, CDR2 FQGNSA. The CDR3 runs to 17 residues. DNA for the CDR3: TGTGCCAGCAGCTTAAGACCTAGCGGGACTTTCTACAATGAGCAGTTCTTC. As protein: CASSLRPSGTFYNEQFF. Filled out from reference TRBV7-2 and TRBJ2-1, the complete variable domain reads GAGVSQSPSNKVTEKGKDVELRCDPISGHTALYWYRQSLGQGLEFLIYFQGNSAPDKSGLPSDRFSAERTGGSVSTLTIQRTQQEDSAVYLCASSLRPSGTFYNEQFFGPGTRLTVL.

This clone occurred once. The chain combines TRBV28 with TRBJ2-3; TRBD2 agrees at 13 bases. The length of the CDR3 is 13 residues. Germline CDR1 and CDR2: MDHEN and SYDVKM. The CDR3 bases are TGTAGGACTAGCGGGAGTAGTACAGATACGCAGTATTTT. Protein: CRTSGSSTDTQYF. The full variable domain, rest sourced from reference TRBV28 and TRBJ2-3, is DVKVTQSSRYLVKRTGEKVFLECVQDMDHENMFWYRQDPGLGLRLIYFSYDVKMKEKGDIPEGYSVSREKKERFSLILESASTNQTSMYLCRTSGSSTDTQYFGPGTRLTVL.

This clone was seen a single time. V gene TRBV19 combines with J gene TRBJ2-1; D remains ambiguous. Germline CDR1 is LNHDA and CDR2 is SQIVND (reference sequence). The germline V and J ends were trimmed by 1 base and 5 bases, with 6 bases remaining between them. This CDR3 contains 13 residues. The CDR3 here is CASSIGQNNEQFF. The CDR3 coding sequence is TGTGCCAGTAGTATAGGTCAAAACAATGAGCAGTTCTTC.

CDR3 residues: CASSIAGGGSYEQYF. CDR3 sequence (DNA): TGTGCCAGTAGTATTGCCGGGGGGGGATCCTACGAGCAGTACTTC. The gene calls are TRBV19 and TRBJ2-7; 8 bases are a match to TRBD2. Germline lookup yields CDR1 LNHDA and CDR2 SQIVND (reference sequence). V shed 3 bases and J 1 base; nucleotides not matched to a gene: 5. This CDR3 is 15 amino acids long.

The chain recombines TRBV10-1 with TRBJ2-7; D is possibly TRBD1 (5 bases). Trimming removed 11 bases from V and 6 bases from J, with 14 bases in between. This CDR3 has 11 amino acids. CDR1 is WNHNN, CDR2 SYGVQD, per germline (reference sequence). The CDR3 spells CAFLGPSEQYF. CDR3 nucleotides: TGCGCCTTCCTGGGGCCCTCCGAGCAGTACTTC.

The rearrangement links TRBV12-3 or TRBV12-4 to TRBJ1-1; D not certain. V lost 5 bases and J lost 5, with 12 bases in between. This CDR3 has 13 amino acids. The CDR3 protein is CASSLTTSTEAFF. CDR3 in DNA: TGTGCCAGCAGTCTTACCACGAGTACTGAAGCTTTCTTT.